This is a list of T cell receptor beta chains from one sample in a study of blood T cells in healthy people across ages. TCRdb passed the 5' RACE reads through MiXCR, listing each CDR3 protein once. The table records about 1.8 million distinct CDR3 sequences, about 50% of them present only once. Sequenced: blood. Every receptor here comes from a middle-aged woman in good health. The CDR3 runs from the conserved cysteine through the conserved F or W. Fields, in order: J gene, V gene, clone size, D gene, CDR3 DNA, CDR3 protein. D genes are given only for firm matches. For some rows the clone size is stated as once, few or many, or as a class when expanded; others skip it.

j_call: TRBJ2-5
v_call: TRBV3-1
clone_size: -
d_call: TRBD1
cdr3_nt: TGTGCCAGCAGCCACCAAGGTTCGGGACAGGGGATCCAAGAGACCCAGTACTTC
cdr3_aa: CASSHQGSGQGIQETQYF

j_call: TRBJ2-3
v_call: TRBV27
clone_size: few
d_call: TRBD2
cdr3_nt: TGTGCCAGCAGTCTCAGACGGCTAGCGGGGGACACAGATACGCAGTATTTT
cdr3_aa: CASSLRRLAGDTDTQYF

j_call: TRBJ2-7
v_call: TRBV5-1
clone_size: -
d_call: -
cdr3_nt: TGCGCCAGCAGCTTGGCGGGGGACCCATACTACGAGCAGTACTTC
cdr3_aa: CASSLAGDPYYEQYF

j_call: TRBJ1-1
v_call: TRBV6-2/TRBV6-3
clone_size: -
d_call: TRBD1
cdr3_nt: TGTGCCAGCAGTCCGACAGGGACAGGCAGGAACACTGAAGCTTTCTTT
cdr3_aa: CASSPTGTGRNTEAFF

j_call: TRBJ1-2
v_call: TRBV20-1
clone_size: -
d_call: -
cdr3_nt: TGCAGTGTCATCGGGACGGCTTATGGCTACACCTTC
cdr3_aa: CSVIGTAYGYTF

j_call: TRBJ2-3
v_call: TRBV20-1
clone_size: many
d_call: -
cdr3_nt: TGCAGTGCGGGAAGGCAGGGTCCGACGCAGTATTTT
cdr3_aa: CSAGRQGPTQYF

j_call: TRBJ1-2
v_call: TRBV6-6
clone_size: once
d_call: TRBD1
cdr3_nt: TGTGCCAGCAGTTCCCATTCGCCGACAGGGGGCGGCTATGGCTACACCTTC
cdr3_aa: CASSSHSPTGGGYGYTF

j_call: TRBJ1-1
v_call: TRBV7-2
clone_size: -
d_call: TRBD1
cdr3_nt: TGTGCCAGCAGCTTACGTCCACGACCAGGGGGCGACTATGAAGCTTTCTTT
cdr3_aa: CASSLRPRPGGDYEAFF

j_call: TRBJ1-2
v_call: TRBV4-2
clone_size: few
d_call: -
cdr3_nt: TGTGCCAGCAGCCAAGGGCAGGCTACCATGTATGGCTACACCTTC
cdr3_aa: CASSQGQATMYGYTF

j_call: TRBJ2-5
v_call: TRBV20-1
clone_size: -
d_call: -
cdr3_nt: TGCAGTGCTTCCCAGGGGGGCCGGGAGACCCAGTACTTC
cdr3_aa: CSASQGGRETQYF

j_call: TRBJ2-4
v_call: TRBV2
clone_size: -
d_call: -
cdr3_nt: TGTGCCAGCAGTGAAAGGTCAGGGGTAGCCAAAAACATTCAGTACTTC
cdr3_aa: CASSERSGVAKNIQYF

j_call: TRBJ2-3
v_call: TRBV7-9
clone_size: -
d_call: -
cdr3_nt: TGTGCCAGCACCCCAAGGTTGGACACTAGCACAGATACGCAGTATTTT
cdr3_aa: CASTPRLDTSTDTQYF

j_call: TRBJ1-2
v_call: TRBV7-9
clone_size: few
d_call: TRBD1
cdr3_nt: TGTGCCAGCAGCTTAGACTTCCAGGGGGCGTCCGGCTACACCTTC
cdr3_aa: CASSLDFQGASGYTF

j_call: TRBJ2-7
v_call: TRBV4-1
clone_size: -
d_call: -
cdr3_nt: TGCGCCAGCAGAGGGACCAACGCAGCCTACGAGCAGTACTTC
cdr3_aa: CASRGTNAAYEQYF

j_call: TRBJ2-3
v_call: TRBV7-2
clone_size: -
d_call: -
cdr3_nt: TGTGCCAGCAGCCCCCGCCCCGATACGCAGTATTTT
cdr3_aa: CASSPRPDTQYF

j_call: TRBJ2-1
v_call: TRBV20-1
clone_size: few
d_call: TRBD2
cdr3_nt: TGCAGTGCCCGGGTCGGCCTAGCGGGCCGCCCTCAACTTTCCTACAATGAGCAGTTCTTC
cdr3_aa: CSARVGLAGRPQLSYNEQFF

j_call: TRBJ2-1
v_call: TRBV5-8
clone_size: -
d_call: TRBD2
cdr3_nt: TGTGCCAGCAGCAAAGGGACTAGCGGAATCAATGAGCAGTTCTTC
cdr3_aa: CASSKGTSGINEQFF

j_call: TRBJ1-2
v_call: TRBV4-1
clone_size: once
d_call: -
cdr3_nt: TGCGCCAGCCGTACTACAGGGACGGTCTATGGCTACACCTTC
cdr3_aa: CASRTTGTVYGYTF

j_call: TRBJ2-3
v_call: TRBV28
clone_size: -
d_call: -
cdr3_nt: TGTGCCAGCAGGGAGAGCGGTATTGGCACAGATACGCAGTATTTT
cdr3_aa: CASRESGIGTDTQYF

j_call: TRBJ2-5
v_call: TRBV10-2
clone_size: few
d_call: -
cdr3_nt: TGCGCCAGCTCCCCGAGGCCAGGGGAATCTGGGGCCCAAGAGACCCAGTACTTC
cdr3_aa: CASSPRPGESGAQETQYF

j_call: TRBJ2-7
v_call: TRBV12-3/TRBV12-4
clone_size: few
d_call: TRBD2
cdr3_nt: TGTGCCAGCAGTTCTAACGGGAGGATGGCCTACGAGCAGTACTTC
cdr3_aa: CASSSNGRMAYEQYF

j_call: TRBJ2-5
v_call: TRBV10-3
clone_size: -
d_call: TRBD1
cdr3_nt: TGTGCCATCAAGGGGACAGATACCGAGACCCAGTACTTC
cdr3_aa: CAIKGTDTETQYF

j_call: TRBJ2-6
v_call: TRBV11-2
clone_size: -
d_call: -
cdr3_nt: TGTGCCAGCAGCCGAACAGGGTTGGGGTCTGGGGCCAACGTCCTGACTTTC
cdr3_aa: CASSRTGLGSGANVLTF

j_call: TRBJ2-7
v_call: TRBV20-1
clone_size: -
d_call: -
cdr3_nt: TGCAGCGCCTACTCGGACAGCGAGCAGTACTTC
cdr3_aa: CSAYSDSEQYF

j_call: TRBJ1-6
v_call: TRBV6-5
clone_size: -
d_call: -
cdr3_nt: TGTGCCAGCAGTTACTCCAATTTTATCGGGGGGAGTTCACCCCTCCACTTT
cdr3_aa: CASSYSNFIGGSSPLHF

j_call: TRBJ2-7
v_call: TRBV5-1
clone_size: -
d_call: -
cdr3_nt: TGCGCCAATCAACAGGCCTACGAGCAGTACTTC
cdr3_aa: CANQQAYEQYF

j_call: TRBJ2-5
v_call: TRBV6-6
clone_size: -
d_call: -
cdr3_nt: TGTGCCAGCAGTTACTCTTCCGACAGGATGGGCGAGACCCAGTACTTC
cdr3_aa: CASSYSSDRMGETQYF

j_call: TRBJ2-4
v_call: TRBV27
clone_size: -
d_call: -
cdr3_nt: TGTGCCAGCCGCGGCCCGTTGGGAAACATTCAGTACTTC
cdr3_aa: CASRGPLGNIQYF

j_call: TRBJ2-1
v_call: TRBV11-2
clone_size: -
d_call: -
cdr3_nt: TGTGCCAGCAGCTTAGAGGGCTACAGCTCCTACAATGAGCAGTTCTTC
cdr3_aa: CASSLEGYSSYNEQFF

j_call: TRBJ1-5
v_call: TRBV15
clone_size: -
d_call: -
cdr3_nt: TGTGCCACCAGCAGAGCAATTTCGACGGATCAGCCCCAGCATTTT
cdr3_aa: CATSRAISTDQPQHF

j_call: TRBJ1-4
v_call: TRBV20-1
clone_size: -
d_call: TRBD1
cdr3_nt: TGCAGTGCCAGGACAGGGAATTCTGAAAAACTGTTTTTT
cdr3_aa: CSARTGNSEKLFF

j_call: TRBJ1-2
v_call: TRBV29-1
clone_size: -
d_call: -
cdr3_nt: TGCAGCGTGCTACAGTTCTATGGCTACACCTTC
cdr3_aa: CSVLQFYGYTF

j_call: TRBJ2-1
v_call: TRBV29-1
clone_size: -
d_call: TRBD2
cdr3_nt: TGCAGCGTTGCGACTAGCGGGAGTGGGAATGAGCAGTTCTTC
cdr3_aa: CSVATSGSGNEQFF

j_call: TRBJ2-7
v_call: TRBV29-1
clone_size: many
d_call: TRBD1
cdr3_nt: TGCAGCGTTGTCCTCCAGGGGGCCAACGAGCAGTACTTC
cdr3_aa: CSVVLQGANEQYF

j_call: TRBJ2-3
v_call: TRBV9
clone_size: once
d_call: -
cdr3_nt: TGTGCCAGCAGCGCGGCTGACGCACCAAGGCAAGATACGCAGTATTTT
cdr3_aa: CASSAADAPRQDTQYF

j_call: TRBJ1-2
v_call: TRBV6-5
clone_size: -
d_call: -
cdr3_nt: TGTGCCAGAAGGTCTACAGGGAGTTATGGCTACACCTTC
cdr3_aa: CARRSTGSYGYTF

j_call: TRBJ2-5
v_call: TRBV7-2
clone_size: -
d_call: -
cdr3_nt: TGTGCCAGCAGCTTAGGCGGGGAATCCGCAGAGACCCAGTACTTC
cdr3_aa: CASSLGGESAETQYF

j_call: TRBJ2-3
v_call: TRBV5-1
clone_size: -
d_call: -
cdr3_nt: TGCGCCAGCAGCGTAGGACAGTTCACAGATACGCAGTATTTT
cdr3_aa: CASSVGQFTDTQYF

j_call: TRBJ1-2
v_call: TRBV7-8
clone_size: -
d_call: TRBD1
cdr3_nt: TGTGCCAGCAGCGATCGACAGGGGACGGATGGCTACACCTTC
cdr3_aa: CASSDRQGTDGYTF

j_call: TRBJ2-5
v_call: TRBV20-1
clone_size: few
d_call: -
cdr3_nt: TGCAGTGCTCGCCTAGGGTACCAAGAGACCCAGTACTTC
cdr3_aa: CSARLGYQETQYF

j_call: TRBJ1-2
v_call: TRBV28
clone_size: -
d_call: TRBD1
cdr3_nt: TGTGCCAGCATGGGGACAGGGGGTCGCTATGGCTACACCTTC
cdr3_aa: CASMGTGGRYGYTF

j_call: TRBJ2-3
v_call: TRBV2
clone_size: -
d_call: -
cdr3_nt: TGTGCCAGCAGTGATCGGGGATCAGATACGCAGTATTTT
cdr3_aa: CASSDRGSDTQYF

j_call: TRBJ2-7
v_call: TRBV20-1
clone_size: -
d_call: -
cdr3_nt: TGCAGTGCTACAATCGCCTACGAGCAGTACTTC
cdr3_aa: CSATIAYEQYF

j_call: TRBJ2-7
v_call: TRBV28
clone_size: few
d_call: -
cdr3_nt: TGTGCCAGCAGTTTAGCTAACAACTACGAGCAGTACTTC
cdr3_aa: CASSLANNYEQYF

j_call: TRBJ2-5
v_call: TRBV27
clone_size: -
d_call: TRBD2
cdr3_nt: TGTGCCAGCAGTTTATCTGGGGTAGTCGGGGGGGCCCAGTACTTC
cdr3_aa: CASSLSGVVGGAQYF

j_call: TRBJ1-6
v_call: TRBV5-1
clone_size: -
d_call: -
cdr3_nt: TGCGCCAGCAGCTTGGGACAACCCGGTTTTTCACCCCTCCACTTT
cdr3_aa: CASSLGQPGFSPLHF

j_call: TRBJ2-7
v_call: TRBV20-1
clone_size: -
d_call: -
cdr3_nt: TGCAGTGCTAGGGGGGCCGGAGAGCAGTACTTC
cdr3_aa: CSARGAGEQYF

j_call: TRBJ2-5
v_call: TRBV5-1
clone_size: few
d_call: TRBD2
cdr3_nt: TGCGCCAGCAGCGCTAAACCGGGACTAGCGGGCCAAGAGACCCAGTACTTC
cdr3_aa: CASSAKPGLAGQETQYF

j_call: TRBJ1-6
v_call: TRBV18
clone_size: -
d_call: -
cdr3_nt: TGTGCCAGCTCACCAAGCGGGGACATTACTTCACCCCTCCACTTT
cdr3_aa: CASSPSGDITSPLHF

j_call: TRBJ2-3
v_call: TRBV14
clone_size: -
d_call: -
cdr3_nt: TGTGCCAGCACCCCGTGGGGGGCAATTTCCACAGATACGCAGTATTTT
cdr3_aa: CASTPWGAISTDTQYF

j_call: TRBJ2-5
v_call: TRBV24-1
clone_size: few
d_call: TRBD2
cdr3_nt: TGTGCCACCAGGGAAAGCGGGGGGCGGGACAATGAGCAGTACTTC
cdr3_aa: CATRESGGRDNEQYF

j_call: TRBJ1-5
v_call: TRBV5-1
clone_size: -
d_call: -
cdr3_nt: TGCGCCAGCAGCTTGACACCAGGGGCCCCGGGGCCCCAGCATTTT
cdr3_aa: CASSLTPGAPGPQHF